This T cell receptor (beta chain) was identified during a study of blood T cell repertoires in COVID-19. Overall study: From the United States, Italy and Spain came samples of acute and convalescent COVID-19.

The data were produced by immunoSEQ multiplex PCR, yet TCRdb's version contains in-frame clones alone and is incomplete. The data show more than 250,000 clones, 86% seen once. Trimming cost V 3 bases and J 7 bases, with 10 bases left between them. Germline V gene sequence: CDR1 LGHDT, CDR2 YNNKEL (reference sequence). This CDR3 spans 14 amino acids. The V gene is TRBV3-1 (or the pseudogene TRBV3-2), the J gene TRBJ1-6, with D perhaps matching TRBD1 (5 bases). This sequence originates from a man between 18 and 35 years old with active or convalescent COVID-19. The sequenced sample consisted of peripheral blood. The CDR3 is CASSHRQSNSPLHF. For the CDR3, the DNA is TGTGCCAGCAGCCACCGACAGAGCAATTCACCCCTCCACTTT.